This T cell receptor (beta chain) was sequenced during a study of T cells after yellow fever vaccination. This clonotype was observed a few times. Antigen: not known. Points from the study as a whole: Most clones from primary vaccination resurfaced after the booster (approximately 96% CD4, less than 90% CD8).

CDR1 and CDR2 from the germline V gene are MNHEY and SMNVEV (reference sequence). The CDR3 length is 13 residues. V gave up 0 bases and J gave up 7 bases, with 7 bases separating them. One entry per CDR3 protein results from TCRdb running MiXCR on the 5' RACE reads. The repertoire has 100,000 to 150,000 distinct CDR3 sequences, about 16% of them found once; the top ten carry about 42%. The receptor was isolated from a man in his late teens or twenties who received the YFV17D yellow fever vaccine. This chain links TRBV27 with TRBJ2-1; D possibly corresponds to TRBD2 (6 bases). The source was CD8+ T cells sorted from PBMCs, collected 5 days after the yellow fever booster vaccination. The CDR3: CASSLSAGNEQFF. The CDR3 DNA sequence: TGTGCCAGCAGTTTATCGGCGGGAAATGAGCAGTTCTTC.